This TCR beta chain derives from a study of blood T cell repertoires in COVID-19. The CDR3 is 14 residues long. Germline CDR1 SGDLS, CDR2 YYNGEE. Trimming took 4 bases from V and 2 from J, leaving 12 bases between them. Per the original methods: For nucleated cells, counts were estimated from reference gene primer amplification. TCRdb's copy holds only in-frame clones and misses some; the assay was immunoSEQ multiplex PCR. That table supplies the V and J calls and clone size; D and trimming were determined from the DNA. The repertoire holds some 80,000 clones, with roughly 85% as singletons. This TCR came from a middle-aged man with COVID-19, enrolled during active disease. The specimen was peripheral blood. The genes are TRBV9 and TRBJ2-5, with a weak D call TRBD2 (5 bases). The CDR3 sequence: CASSREAVQETQYF. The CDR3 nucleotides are TGTGCCAGCAGCAGGGAAGCGGTACAAGAGACCCAGTACTTC.